This TCR beta chain was retrieved from a study of vaccination and CD4 T cells after COVID-19 (dated 2022 in TCRdb). Context from the whole study: Convalescent patients had a positive SARS-CoV-2 result on nasal swab PCR, and of these patients, fewer than ten had mild disease and one had severe disease. In ten to eleven COVID-19 convalescent patients and 4 infection-naive healthy vaccine recipients, the spike-specific CD4+ TCR repertoire before mRNA vaccination was compared with the repertoire after mRNA vaccination. Post-vaccine blood samples were obtained a median of approximately 74 days after the second vaccine dose, with a range of about 14 to 250 days. Six males and four females were included in the convalescent cohort, with two Hispanic individuals, seven Caucasians, two Asians and one multiracial person represented. Post-COVID blood samples from convalescent patients were collected a median of around 100 days after diagnosis, with a range of about 30 to 170 days. Each participant got two doses of either the Pfizer-BioNTech BNT162b2 vaccine (n=8) or the Moderna mRNA-1273 vaccine (n=2). Control cultures received a CEFX viral epitope pool as the positive control, an HIV-1 Nef peptide pool as the negative control, or no peptide. Overlapping spike peptide pools from SARS-CoV-2 and from the common cold coronaviruses HCoV-NL63, HCoV-OC43 and HCoV-229E were used as culture stimuli. On the study overall, not on this receptor specifically: The median count of SARS-CoV-2-reactive clonotypes went up from roughly 21 after infection to 30 to 40 after vaccination, although the change was not significant. In convalescent patients, nearly all vaccine-specific clones (304 of 307) were found to be mono-reactive for SARS-CoV-2 spike rather than cross-reactive with common cold coronaviruses. The study included relatively few convalescent patients and did not analyze early timepoints after natural infection. In convalescent patients, a median around 86% of post-vaccine SARS-CoV-2-reactive clones were detected only after vaccination, suggesting vaccine-specific priming.

The sample's treatment or condition label is to be understood as: roughly nine-day PBMC culture with coronavirus spike peptide pools or control peptides (ViraFEST assay). The ViraFEST assay was used in the study, in which antigen-specific T cells were expanded with peptide pools and expanded clonotypes were subsequently identified by TCR sequencing. The positive SARS-CoV-2 PCR tests of the convalescent patients were dated from March to December 2020, before the Alpha, Beta and Delta variants emerged in the United States. PBMCs were cultured at roughly 1.9 million per well in IMDM supplemented with roughly 5.2% human AB serum and 8.5 to 10 IU/ml IL-2, with around 10 ug/ml peptide pools added. On days 3 and 7, half of the culture medium was replaced with fresh IL-2-containing medium. After approximately eleven days of culture, CD4+ T cells were isolated by negative selection with the EasySep CD4+ T cell isolation kit. Ficoll-Paque Plus gradient centrifugation was used to isolate PBMCs from whole blood, and the isolated PBMCs were then either used fresh or cryopreserved at -140C. Triplicate wells were generally used for each culture condition.

On this clonotype itself: The target of this receptor is not known. There are no base qualities to consult, and no much larger clone falls within one base.

The library was made by PCR. DNA from cultured CD4+ T cells underwent TCR sequencing with the Oncomine TCR Beta short-read assay at the Johns Hopkins FTIC core. The QIAamp micro DNA kit was used to extract genomic DNA from the cultured CD4+ T cells. Oncomine TCR Beta libraries made from cultured CD4+ T cells were pooled using unique dual indexes and sequenced on an Illumina iSeq 100. The study's own analysis went as follows. Non-productive sequences were filtered out, and CDR3s that did not start with C, did not end with F or W, or were shorter than 7 amino acids were discarded. The MANAFEST web application was used to identify antigen-specific clonotypes by comparing peptide-stimulated wells against reference wells and other culture wells. To be called positive, a clone needed an FDR below 0.05, an odds ratio above 5, and a productive frequency above 0.1% in at least two of three replicate wells. A clonotype was classed as cross-reactive if the clonotype showed significant expansion both in SARS-CoV-2 spike wells and in at least one common cold coronavirus spike condition. Using R version 3.6.1, CDR3 homology was evaluated through Levenshtein distances (stringdist) along with unrooted phylogenetic trees (ape). Clones were called with MiXCR by TCRdb after fastp trimmed the public reads at Q25, and only in-frame beta chains were retained. Every distinct CDR3 protein forms one entry, paired with its most common genes and DNA. None of the V and J calls come from the authors' own analysis; TCRdb made them. This sample gives approximately 20,000 distinct CDR3 sequences in total; 45% to 60% of them show up just once. Around 10% of the sample rests with the top ten.

Relative to germline, V is missing 8 bases and J is missing 4 bases, with 13 bases of the junction outside any gene match. The CDR3 measures 14 amino acids from cysteine to phenylalanine. Only the CDR3 DNA is retained, 42 bases long and in frame from the first base. The germline V gene (reference sequence) provides CDR1 DFQATT and CDR2 SNEGSKA. The receptor was isolated from a human donor who had recovered from COVID-19. Specimen: CD4+ T cells from blood, cultured in vitro. Recombination connected TRBV20-1 to TRBJ1-2; a stretch of 7 junction bases matches TRBD1. Read as DNA, the sequence is TGCAGTCCCACCCGCGACAGGGCGGGCTATGGCTACACCTTC. Translated, this gives CSPTRDRAGYGYTF.